This T cell receptor beta chain is from a study of cytomegalovirus exposure and HLA in healthy donors. General study points: CMV serostatus alone was available as immune exposure information. Researchers catalogued 160 or so TCR beta chains as cytomegalovirus-associated. DRB1 had the most TCR associations and HLA-C the fewest, a later analysis found, with rates varying by HLA locus.

PCR involved 60 Vbeta and 13 Jbeta primers. Some clones are missing from TCRdb's copy, which holds only in-frame ones; the method was immunoSEQ multiplex PCR. This table holds around 130,000 clones, around 75% found once. Worth noting for this clone: What it binds is not known.

The TCR originated in a female donor in good health and CMV-seronegative. The sequencing input was PBMCs.

CDR3 region: CASSYETGTNEKLFF. The CDR3 nucleotides are TGTGCCAGCAGTTATGAGACAGGAACTAATGAAAAACTGTTTTTT. The chain is built from TRBV6-5 and TRBJ1-4, with D perhaps matching TRBD1 (6 bases). Germline V gene sequence: CDR1 MNHEY, CDR2 SVGAGI. The germline V and J ends were trimmed by 3 bases and 1 base, with 9 bases remaining between them. The CDR3 is made up of 15 amino acids.